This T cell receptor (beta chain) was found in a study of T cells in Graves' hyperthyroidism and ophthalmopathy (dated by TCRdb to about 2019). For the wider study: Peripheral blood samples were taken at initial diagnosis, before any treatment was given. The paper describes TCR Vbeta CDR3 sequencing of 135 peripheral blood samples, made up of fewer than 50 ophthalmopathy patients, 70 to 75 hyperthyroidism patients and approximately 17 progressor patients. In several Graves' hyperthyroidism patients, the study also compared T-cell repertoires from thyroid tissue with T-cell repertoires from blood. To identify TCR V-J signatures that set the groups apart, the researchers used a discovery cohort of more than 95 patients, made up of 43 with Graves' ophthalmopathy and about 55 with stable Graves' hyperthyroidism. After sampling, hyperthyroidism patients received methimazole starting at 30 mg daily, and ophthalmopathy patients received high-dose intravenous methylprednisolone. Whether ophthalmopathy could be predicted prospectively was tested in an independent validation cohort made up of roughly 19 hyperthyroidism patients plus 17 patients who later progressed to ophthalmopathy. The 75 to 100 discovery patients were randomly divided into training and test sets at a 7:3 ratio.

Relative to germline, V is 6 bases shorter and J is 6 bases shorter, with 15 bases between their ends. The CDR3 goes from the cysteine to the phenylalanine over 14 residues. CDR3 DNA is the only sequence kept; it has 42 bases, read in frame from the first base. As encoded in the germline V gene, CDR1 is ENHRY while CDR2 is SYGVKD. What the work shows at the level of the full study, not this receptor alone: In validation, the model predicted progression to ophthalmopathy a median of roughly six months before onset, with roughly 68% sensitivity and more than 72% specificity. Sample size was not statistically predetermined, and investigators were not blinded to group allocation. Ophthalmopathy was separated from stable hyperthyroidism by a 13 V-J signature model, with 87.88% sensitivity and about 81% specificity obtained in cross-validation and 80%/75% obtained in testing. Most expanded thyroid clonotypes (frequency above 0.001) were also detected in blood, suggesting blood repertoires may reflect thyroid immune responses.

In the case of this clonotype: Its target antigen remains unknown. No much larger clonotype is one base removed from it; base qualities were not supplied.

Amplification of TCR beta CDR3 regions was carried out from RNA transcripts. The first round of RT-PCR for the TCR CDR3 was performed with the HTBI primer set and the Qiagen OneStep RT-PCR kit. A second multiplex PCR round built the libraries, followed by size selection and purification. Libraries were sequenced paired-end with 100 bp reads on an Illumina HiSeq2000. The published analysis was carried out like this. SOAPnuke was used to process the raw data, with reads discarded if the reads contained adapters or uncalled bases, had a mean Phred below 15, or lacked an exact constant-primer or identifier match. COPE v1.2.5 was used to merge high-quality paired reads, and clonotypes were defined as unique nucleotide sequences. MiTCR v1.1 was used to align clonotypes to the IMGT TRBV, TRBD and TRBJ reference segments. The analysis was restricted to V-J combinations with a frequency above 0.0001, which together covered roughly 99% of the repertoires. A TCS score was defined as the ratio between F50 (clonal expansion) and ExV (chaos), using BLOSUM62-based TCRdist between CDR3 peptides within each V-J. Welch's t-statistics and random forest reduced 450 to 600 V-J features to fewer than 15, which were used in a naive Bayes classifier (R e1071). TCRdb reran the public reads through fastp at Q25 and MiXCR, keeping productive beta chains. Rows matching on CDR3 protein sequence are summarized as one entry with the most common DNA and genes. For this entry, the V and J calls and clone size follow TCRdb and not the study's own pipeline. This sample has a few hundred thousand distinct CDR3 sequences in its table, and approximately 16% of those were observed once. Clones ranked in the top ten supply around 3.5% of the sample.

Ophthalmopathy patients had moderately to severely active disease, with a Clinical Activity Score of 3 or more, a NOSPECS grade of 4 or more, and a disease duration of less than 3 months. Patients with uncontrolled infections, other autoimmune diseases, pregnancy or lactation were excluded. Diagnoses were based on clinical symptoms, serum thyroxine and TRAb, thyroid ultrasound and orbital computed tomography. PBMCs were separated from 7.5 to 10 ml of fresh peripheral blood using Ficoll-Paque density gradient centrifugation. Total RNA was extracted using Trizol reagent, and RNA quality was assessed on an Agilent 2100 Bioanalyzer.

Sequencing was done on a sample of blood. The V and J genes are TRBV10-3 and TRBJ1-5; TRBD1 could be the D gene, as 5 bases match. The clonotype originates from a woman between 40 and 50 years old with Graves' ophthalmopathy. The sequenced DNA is TGTGCCATCAGCGAATCCCTTGACAGTCAGCCCCAGCATTTT. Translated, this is CAISESLDSQPQHF.